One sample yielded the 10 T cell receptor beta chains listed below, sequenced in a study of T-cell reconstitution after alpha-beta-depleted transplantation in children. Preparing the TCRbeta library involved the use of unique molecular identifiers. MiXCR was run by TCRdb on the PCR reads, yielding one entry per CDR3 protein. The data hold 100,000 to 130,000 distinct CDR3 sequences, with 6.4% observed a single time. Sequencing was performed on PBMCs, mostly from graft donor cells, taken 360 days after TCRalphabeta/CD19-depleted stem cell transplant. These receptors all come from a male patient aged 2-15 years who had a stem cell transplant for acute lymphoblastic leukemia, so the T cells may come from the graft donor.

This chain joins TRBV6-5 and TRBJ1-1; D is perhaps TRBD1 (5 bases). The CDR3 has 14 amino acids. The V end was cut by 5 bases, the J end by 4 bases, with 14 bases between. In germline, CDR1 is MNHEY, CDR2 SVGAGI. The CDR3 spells CASSLMGEGTEAFF. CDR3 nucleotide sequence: TGTGCCAGCAGTCTGATGGGGGAGGGCACTGAAGCTTTCTTT.

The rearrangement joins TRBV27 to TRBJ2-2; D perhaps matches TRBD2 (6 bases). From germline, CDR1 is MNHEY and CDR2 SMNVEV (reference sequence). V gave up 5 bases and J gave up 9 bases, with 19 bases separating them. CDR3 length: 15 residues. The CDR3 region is CASSPRLVGSRELFF. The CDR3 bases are TGTGCCAGCAGTCCCAGACTAGTCGGGAGCAGGGAGCTGTTTTTT.

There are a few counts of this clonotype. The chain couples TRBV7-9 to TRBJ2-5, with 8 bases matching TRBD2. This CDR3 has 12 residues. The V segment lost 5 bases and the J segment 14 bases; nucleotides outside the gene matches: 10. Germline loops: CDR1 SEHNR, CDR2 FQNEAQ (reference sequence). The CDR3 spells CASSPGGAIPYF. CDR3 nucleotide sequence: TGTGCCAGCAGCCCGGGGGGGGCCATCCCATACTTC.

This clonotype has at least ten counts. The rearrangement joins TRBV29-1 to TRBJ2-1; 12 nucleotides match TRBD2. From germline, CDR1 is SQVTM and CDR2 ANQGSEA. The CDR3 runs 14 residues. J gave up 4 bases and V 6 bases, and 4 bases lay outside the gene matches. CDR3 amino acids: CSVETSGRYNEQFF. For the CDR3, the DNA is TGCAGCGTAGAAACTAGCGGGAGGTACAATGAGCAGTTCTTC.

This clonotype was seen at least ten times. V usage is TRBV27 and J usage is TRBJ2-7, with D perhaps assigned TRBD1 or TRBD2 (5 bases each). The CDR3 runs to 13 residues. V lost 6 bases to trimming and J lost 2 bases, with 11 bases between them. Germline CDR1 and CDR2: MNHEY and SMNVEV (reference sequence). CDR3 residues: CASSPRGAYEQYF. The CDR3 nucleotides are TGTGCCAGCAGCCCAAGAGGGGCCTACGAGCAGTACTTC.

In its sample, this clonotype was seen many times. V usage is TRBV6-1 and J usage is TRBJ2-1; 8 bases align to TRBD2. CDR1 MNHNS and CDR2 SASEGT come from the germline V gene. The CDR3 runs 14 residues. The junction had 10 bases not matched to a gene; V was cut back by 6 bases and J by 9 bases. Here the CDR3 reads CASSFGGAGSEQFF. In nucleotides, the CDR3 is TGTGCCAGCAGCTTCGGGGGGGCGGGAAGTGAGCAGTTCTTC.

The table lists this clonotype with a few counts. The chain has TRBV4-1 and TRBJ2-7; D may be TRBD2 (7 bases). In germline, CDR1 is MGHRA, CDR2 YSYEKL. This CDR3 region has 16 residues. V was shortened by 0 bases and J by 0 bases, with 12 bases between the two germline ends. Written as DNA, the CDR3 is TGCGCCAGCAGCCAAGATCGGGGGGCGAGCTCCTACGAGCAGTACTTC. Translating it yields CASSQDRGASSYEQYF.

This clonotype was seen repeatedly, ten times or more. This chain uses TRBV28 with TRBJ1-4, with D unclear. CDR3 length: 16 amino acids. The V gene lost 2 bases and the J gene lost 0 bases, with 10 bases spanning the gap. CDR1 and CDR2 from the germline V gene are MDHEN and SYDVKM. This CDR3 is CASSLVVFATNEKLFF. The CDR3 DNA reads TGTGCCAGCAGTTTAGTGGTTTTTGCAACTAATGAAAAACTGTTTTTT.

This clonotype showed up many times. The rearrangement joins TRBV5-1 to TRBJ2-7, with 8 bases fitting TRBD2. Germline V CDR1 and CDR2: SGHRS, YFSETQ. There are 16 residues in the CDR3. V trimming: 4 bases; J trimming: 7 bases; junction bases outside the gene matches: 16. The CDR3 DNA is TGCGCCAGCAGCGAGTTTCCGGGGGGGATTCCTGAAGAGCAGTACTTC. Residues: CASSEFPGGIPEEQYF.

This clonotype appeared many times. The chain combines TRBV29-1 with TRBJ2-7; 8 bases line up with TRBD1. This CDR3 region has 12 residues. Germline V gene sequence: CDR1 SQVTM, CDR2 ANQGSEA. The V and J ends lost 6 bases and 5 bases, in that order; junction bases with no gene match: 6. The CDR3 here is CSVYDRGHEQYF. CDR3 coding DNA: TGCAGCGTGTACGACAGGGGCCACGAGCAGTACTTC.